Presented here are 10 T cell receptor beta chains from one specimen sequenced in a study of liver allograft versus peripheral blood T cells. At the level of the study: Recipients' peripheral blood supplied the T cell receptor repertoires against which those in transplanted livers were compared.

TCRdb itself ran the reads through MiXCR, one entry per CDR3 protein. The sample lists 13,000 or so distinct CDR3 sequences; over 15% were seen once. These receptors originate from a human patient who had a liver transplant. A share of the T cells may be of graft donor origin.

Judged by abundance, this clonotype is medium-sized. The chain employs TRBV7-2 and TRBJ1-1; D call uncertain. Trimming shortened V by 5 bases and J by 6 bases, and 10 bases separated the two germline ends. There are 12 residues in the CDR3. Germline CDR1 SGHTA, CDR2 FQGNSA. CDR3 loop: CASSPRIAEAFF. The DNA of the CDR3 is TGTGCCAGCAGCCCGCGCATAGCTGAAGCTTTCTTT.

V and J are TRBV7-2 and TRBJ2-2, with unresolved D. The CDR3 totals 14 residues. CDR1 is SGHTA and CDR2 is FQGNSA in the germline V gene. V lost 5 bases, J lost 3 bases, and 10 bases lay in between. CDR3 sequence: CASSPLGDTGELFF. The CDR3 DNA reads TGTGCCAGCAGCCCACTTGGGGACACCGGGGAGCTGTTTTTT.

The table lists this clonotype with a few counts. The CDR3 nucleotides read TGTGCCAGCGGAGGTACTTGGAATAAGAACACCGGGGAGCTGTTTTTT. Its protein product is CASGGTWNKNTGELFF. This rearrangement joins TRBV6-2 or TRBV6-3 to TRBJ2-2; D possibly corresponds to TRBD2 (5 bases). Germline V gives CDR1 MNHEY, CDR2 SVGEGT. The CDR3 extends over 16 amino acids. V was shortened by 8 bases and J by 1 base, with 17 bases between the two germline ends.

This clonotype was counted a few times. The V call is TRBV28, the J call TRBJ2-7; D perhaps matches TRBD1 (6 bases). Trimming removed 7 bases at V and 0 bases at J, with 13 bases between. This CDR3 is 14 amino acids long. Per germline, CDR1 MDHEN and CDR2 SYDVKM. DNA for the CDR3: TGTGCCAGCATCCCCGGGACAAACTCCTACGAGCAGTACTTC. Translation gives CASIPGTNSYEQYF.

By share of the sample, this clonotype is medium-sized (0.01 to 0.1%). The genes are TRBV19 and TRBJ1-2, with 7 bases fitting TRBD1. CDR3 size: 14 residues. Germline-derived CDR1 and CDR2 are LNHDA and SQIVND (reference sequence). Losses at the gene ends were 6 bases for V and 2 bases for J; bases not matched to a gene: 6. The CDR3 loop reads CASRMDRNNYGYTF. CDR3 in DNA: TGTGCCAGTAGGATGGACAGGAACAACTATGGCTACACCTTC.

The count of this clonotype is one. The chain joins TRBV14 to TRBJ2-5; D is undetermined. Trimming took 4 bases from V and 4 from J, leaving 7 bases between them. Germline CDR1 SGHDN, CDR2 FVKESK. CDR3 length: 12 amino acids. The CDR3 sequence: CASSRSRETQYF. The CDR3 bases are TGTGCCAGCAGCCGAAGCAGAGAGACCCAGTACTTC.

This clonotype was observed a handful of times. This chain links TRBV28 with TRBJ2-1; D uncertain. The V and J ends lost 6 bases and 9 bases respectively, with 9 bases between them. Germline V lookup: CDR1 MDHEN, CDR2 SYDVKM. The CDR3 loop spans 11 amino acids. The CDR3 coding sequence is TGTGCCAGCAGAGCCAATTTTGAGCAGTTCTTC. Its protein is CASRANFEQFF.

In this sample, this clonotype turned up many times. The J gene is TRBJ1-4, the V gene TRBV7-9; D not certain. Germline V gene sequence: CDR1 SEHNR, CDR2 FQNEAQ (reference sequence). CDR3 length equals 13 residues. The V and J ends lost 5 bases and 4 bases respectively, with 8 bases between them. The CDR3 region is CASSRAVNEKLFF. The CDR3 region has the DNA TGTGCCAGCAGCCGAGCAGTTAATGAAAAACTGTTTTTT.

V and J are TRBV20-1 and TRBJ1-5; D call uncertain. Trimming removed 1 base from V and 7 bases from J, with 8 bases in between. This CDR3 is built from 12 residues. In germline, CDR1 is DFQATT, CDR2 SNEGSKA (reference sequence). Written as DNA, the CDR3 is TGCAGTGCTAGAGGTAGTGGACAGCCCCAGCATTTT. Its translation is CSARGSGQPQHF.

CDR3 sequence: CAWSVTGFGNSPLHF. In DNA, the CDR3 is TGTGCCTGGAGTGTAACGGGCTTTGGTAATTCACCCCTCCACTTT. The chain links TRBV30 to TRBJ1-6; no clear D gene. The CDR3 spans 15 residues. Per germline, CDR1 GTSNPN and CDR2 SVGIG (reference sequence). Trimming cost V 0 bases and J 6 bases, with 12 bases left between them.